Below are 17 T cell receptor beta chains sequenced from a single sample in a study of identical twins (dated by TCRdb to the mid-2010s). The library was built by means of 5' RACE. These reads were obtained on an Illumina HiSeq 2000. Using fastp trimming at Q25 and MiXCR clonotype assembly, TCRdb reanalyzed the public sequencing data and kept in-frame beta chains. Entries that share a CDR3 protein sequence are merged under the most common genes and DNA. For this sample there are a few hundred thousand distinct CDR3 sequences; approximately 10% appear just once. The ten largest clones capture 3% of the sample. This same sample was also part of a study on yellow fever vaccine responses in identical twins.

The specimen was PBMCs. All receptors derive from a woman in her late teens or twenties in good health.

CDR3 sequence: CASSLIAFSGNTIYF. The CDR3 nucleotides read TGTGCCAGCAGCTTAATAGCCTTCTCTGGAAACACCATATATTTT. V is TRBV7-2 and J is TRBJ1-3; D not resolved. V lost 2 bases and J lost 0, with 8 bases in between. In germline, CDR1 is SGHTA, CDR2 FQGNSA. The CDR3 is 15 residues long.

This clonotype was seen only a few times. The CDR3 here is CSARDSGGAVTGELFF. CDR3 in DNA: TGCAGTGCTAGAGATAGCGGGGGGGCCGTCACCGGGGAGCTGTTTTTT. The chain links TRBV20-1 to TRBJ2-2, with 11 bases matching TRBD2. This CDR3 spans 16 amino acids. J lost 4 bases, V lost 0 bases, and 4 bases had no gene match. The germline V gene has CDR1 DFQATT and CDR2 SNEGSKA (reference sequence).

This clonotype was counted at least ten times. The rearrangement uses TRBV5-1 and TRBJ2-1; D may be TRBD2 (6 bases). Germline CDR1 is SGHRS and CDR2 is YFSETQ. This CDR3 has 15 residues. Trimming cost V 0 bases and J 0 bases, with 7 bases left between them. In DNA, the CDR3 is TGCGCCAGCAGCTTGGACGGGAGCTCCTACAATGAGCAGTTCTTC. Translation: CASSLDGSSYNEQFF.

With regard to this clonotype: Relative to the germline gene, one junction end is altered; a read error may explain this. This chain joins TRBV20-1 and TRBJ2-7, with D possibly matching TRBD2 (7 bases). Looked up from germline, CDR1 is DFQATT and CDR2 is SNEGSKA (reference sequence). The CDR3 totals 18 residues. Here the CDR3 reads CCARRGEGTTGRSYEQYF. The CDR3, as DNA: TGCTGTGCTAGGAGGGGGGAGGGGACGACAGGCAGGTCCTACGAGCAGTACTTC.

This clonotype occurred a few times. V and J are TRBV7-2 and TRBJ2-3; D may be TRBD1 (6 bases). This CDR3 comprises 15 residues. The V and J ends lost 6 bases and 4 bases respectively, with 17 bases between them. Germline lookup yields CDR1 SGHTA and CDR2 FQGNSA. DNA of the CDR3: TGTGCCAGCAGTTTAATCAGGGGCCATTCAGATACGCAGTATTTT. Its translation is CASSLIRGHSDTQYF.

This clonotype occurred many times. V and J are TRBV10-3 and TRBJ2-3, with a possible D match to TRBD1 (6 bases). This CDR3 has 15 amino acids. Trimming pared 3 bases from V and 4 bases from J, leaving 14 bases between. The germline gives CDR1 ENHRY, CDR2 SYGVKD. CDR3 amino acids: CAISDPGAVSDTQYF. DNA of the CDR3: TGTGCCATCAGTGACCCAGGGGCGGTCTCAGATACGCAGTATTTT.

This clonotype was seen more than once but under ten times. J is TRBJ2-7 and V is TRBV6-1; D call uncertain. The CDR3 has 13 amino acids. CDR1 MNHNS and CDR2 SASEGT come from the germline V gene. V lost 7 bases, J lost 1 base, and 11 bases lay in between. This CDR3 is CASKRARSYEQYF. The CDR3 nucleotides are TGTGCCAGCAAAAGGGCTAGATCCTACGAGCAGTACTTC.

This clonotype has just a few counts. The V and J genes are TRBV15 and TRBJ2-5; D not certain. Deletions cut 5 bases from V and 1 base from J, with 14 bases between. CDR3 size: 15 residues. Germline assignment: CDR1 LNHNV and CDR2 YYDKDF (reference sequence). The CDR3 spells CATSRAPGPQETQYF. In DNA form, the CDR3 reads TGTGCCACCAGCCGGGCCCCGGGCCCCCAAGAGACCCAGTACTTC. Full variable domain (remainder filled in from reference TRBV15 and TRBJ2-5): DAMVIQNPRYQVTQFGKPVTLSCSQTLNHNVMYWYQQKSSQAPKLLFHYYDKDFNNEADTPDNFQSRRPNTSFCFLDIRSPGLGDTAMYLCATSRAPGPQETQYFGPGTRLLVL.

This clonotype showed up just a few times. This sequence joins TRBV7-2 and TRBJ2-1; TRBD2 matches at 10 bases. V shed 5 bases, J shed 12 bases, and the junction held 10 bases outside the gene matches. The CDR3 extends over 14 amino acids. Germline lookup yields CDR1 SGHTA and CDR2 FQGNSA. The CDR3 DNA sequence: TGTGCCAGCAGCCCCGAAGCGGGGGGGCCGGGGCAGTTCTTC. Residues: CASSPEAGGPGQFF.

The rearrangement uses TRBV6-1 and TRBJ2-2; 9 bases are a match to TRBD1. Trimming cost V 5 bases and J 7 bases; bases outside gene matches: 5. The CDR3 covers 14 residues. Germline V gives CDR1 MNHNS, CDR2 SASEGT. CDR3 residues: CASSTQGAVGELFF. The CDR3 bases are TGTGCCAGCAGTACACAGGGGGCGGTCGGGGAGCTGTTTTTT.

This clonotype has at least ten counts. V and J are TRBV4-3 and TRBJ2-7; TRBD1 aligns across 9 bases. V lost 1 base to trimming and J lost 6 bases; unmatched junction nucleotides: 4. CDR1 and CDR2 from the germline V gene are LGHNA and YSLEER. The length of the CDR3 is 14 residues. This CDR3 reads CASSQGDRAREQYF. The DNA for the CDR3 is TGCGCCAGCAGCCAAGGGGACAGGGCACGCGAGCAGTACTTC.

This clonotype occurred many times. This rearrangement joins TRBV28 to TRBJ2-7; 7 bases line up with TRBD1. The CDR3 contains 13 residues. V was clipped by 7 bases and J by 5 bases; unmatched bases: 8. Germline V gene lookup returns CDR1 MDHEN and CDR2 SYDVKM. CDR3 nucleotides: TGTGCCAGCAAAAGACAGGGAGCTCACGAGCAGTACTTC. This translates into CASKRQGAHEQYF.

This clonotype was detected ten times or more. The chain carries TRBV5-1 and TRBJ1-2; D is uncertain. The length of the CDR3 is 15 residues. Trimming left V 2 bases short and J 4 bases short, with 15 bases between. In germline, CDR1 is SGHRS, CDR2 YFSETQ. In nucleotides, the CDR3 is TGCGCCAGCAGCTTCTCAAGCGGGATTTTCTATGGCTACACCTTC. It is translated as CASSFSSGIFYGYTF.

This clonotype was recorded many times. The J gene is TRBJ2-1, the V gene TRBV24-1; D is ambiguous. The V end lost 4 bases, the J end lost 8 bases, and 14 bases lay between the germline ends. This CDR3 contains 14 residues. Germline CDR1 KGHDR, CDR2 SFDVKD. CDR3 loop: CATSEERLSDEQFF. The CDR3 bases are TGTGCCACCAGTGAAGAGCGATTGAGCGATGAGCAGTTCTTC.

Only a few counts were recorded for this clonotype. V usage is TRBV9 and J usage is TRBJ2-1; 7 bases line up with TRBD2. V trimming: 0 bases; J trimming: 3 bases; junction bases outside the gene matches: 3. This CDR3 is 15 amino acids long. Germline V gene lookup returns CDR1 SGDLS and CDR2 YYNGEE. The CDR3 nucleotides are TGTGCCAGCAGCGTAGGTGGACTAGACTACAATGAGCAGTTCTTC. Its translation: CASSVGGLDYNEQFF. Supplemented by reference TRBV9 and TRBJ2-1, the full variable domain reads DSGVTQTPKHLITATGQRVTLRCSPRSGDLSVYWYQQSLDQGLQFLIQYYNGEERAKGNILERFSAQQFPDLHSELNLSSLELGDSALYFCASSVGGLDYNEQFFGPGTRLTVL.

As regards this clonotype: The junction departs from the called germline gene at one end, perhaps through a read error. The gene calls are TRBV7-7 and TRBJ2-1; 7 positions match TRBD1. CDR3 length equals 14 residues. The V gene's germline CDR1 is SSHAT and CDR2 FNYEAQ (reference sequence). The CDR3 DNA sequence: TGTGCTAGCAGCCCTACAGGGGAATACAATGAGCAGTTCTTC. This codes for CASSPTGEYNEQFF.

The chain has TRBV28 and TRBJ2-7, with 9 bases that match TRBD1. CDR1 MDHEN and CDR2 SYDVKM come from the germline V gene. The CDR3 is 15 amino acids. V gave up 6 bases and J gave up 4 bases; unmatched junction bases: 10. The chain's CDR3 is CASSLRDRDPYEQYF. The CDR3, as DNA: TGTGCCAGCAGCCTCCGGGACAGGGACCCTTACGAGCAGTACTTC.